The 12 T cell receptor beta chains in this list originate from one sample, sequenced in a study of T cell changes during pregnancy in multiple sclerosis. Libraries were prepared by immunoSEQ multiplex PCR; TCRdb keeps only in-frame clonotypes and omits some of them. The table shows about 60,000 clones, with roughly nine tenths occurring only once. This specimen consisted of CD4+ T cells from peripheral blood mononuclear cells, obtained in the first trimester of pregnancy. The origin of the receptors is a female donor with multiple sclerosis, enrolled in a pregnancy study.

This clone was seen once. This rearrangement joins TRBV29-1 to TRBJ1-1; 7 bases map to TRBD1. J was trimmed by 0 bases and V by 6 bases; bases with no gene match: 4. The CDR3 length is 13 residues. Germline CDR1 and CDR2: SQVTM and ANQGSEA. The CDR3: CSVSGTVNTEAFF. CDR3 DNA sequence: TGCAGCGTATCAGGGACAGTGAACACTGAAGCTTTCTTT.

V usage is TRBV5-4 and J usage is TRBJ2-7; TRBD1 aligns across 8 bases. CDR1 is SGHNT, CDR2 YYREEE, per germline (reference sequence). CDR3 length: 15 amino acids. After removal of 3 bases from V and 9 bases from J, the junction contained 14 bases not matched to a gene. The DNA for the CDR3 is TGTGCCAGCAGCTCATGGACAGGGTATCAGCGGCCGCAGTACTTC. It translates to CASSSWTGYQRPQYF.

This clone was counted a single time. The chain joins TRBV15 to TRBJ2-3, with D possibly matching TRBD1 (5 bases). Trimming stripped 0 bases from V and 4 bases from J, with 8 bases between. The CDR3 length is 14 residues. CDR1 LNHNV and CDR2 YYDKDF come from the germline V gene (reference sequence). This CDR3 is CATSRDGAADTQYF. CDR3 nucleotide sequence: TGTGCCACCAGCAGAGATGGGGCAGCAGATACGCAGTATTTT.

The chain couples TRBV6-1 to TRBJ2-1; 7 nucleotides agree with TRBD1. The junction had 9 bases not matched to a gene; V was cut back by 7 bases and J by 3 bases. There are 15 residues in the CDR3. Germline V CDR1 and CDR2: MNHNS, SASEGT. The CDR3 DNA reads TGTGCCAGCACCTCCAGGGGGTCTCACTACAATGAGCAGTTCTTC. As protein: CASTSRGSHYNEQFF.

V is TRBV7-3 and J is TRBJ2-5; weak D call: TRBD2 (5 bases). There are 14 residues in the CDR3. Germline V CDR1 and CDR2: SGHTA, FQGTGA. V gave up 1 base and J gave up 8 bases, with 14 bases separating them. The CDR3 DNA follows: TGTGCCAGCAGCTTAAGGGCTAGCCGAGCAACCCAGTACTTC. It yields the protein CASSLRASRATQYF. Filled out from reference TRBV7-3 and TRBJ2-5, the complete variable domain reads GAGVSQTPSNKVTEKGKYVELRCDPISGHTALYWYRQSLGQGPEFLIYFQGTGAADDSGLPNDRFFAVRPEGSVSTLKIQRTERGDSAVYLCASSLRASRATQYFGPGTRLLVL.

This clone was detected only once. The chain links TRBV6-5 to TRBJ2-1; 11 bases match TRBD2. The CDR3 has 16 amino acids. Trimming took 1 base from V and 7 from J; bases not matched to a gene: 6. CDR1 is MNHEY, CDR2 SVGAGI, per germline. This CDR3 is CASSYFPSGGRNEQFF. The CDR3 bases are TGTGCCAGCAGTTACTTTCCTAGCGGGGGGCGAAATGAGCAGTTCTTC.

The genes are TRBV27 and TRBJ2-7; possibly TRBD1 for D (6 bases). The V gene lost 5 bases and the J gene lost 3 bases, with 17 bases spanning the gap. Germline CDR1 is MNHEY and CDR2 is SMNVEV (reference sequence). There are 15 residues in the CDR3. The CDR3 protein is CASSPAAGAIYEQYF. The CDR3 bases are TGTGCCAGCAGTCCCGCGGCAGGGGCAATCTACGAGCAGTACTTC.

The chain joins TRBV27 to TRBJ1-6; 8 nucleotides agree with TRBD1. CDR3 length: 17 amino acids. In germline, CDR1 is MNHEY, CDR2 SMNVEV (reference sequence). V dropped 3 bases and J dropped 2; count of bases not matched to a gene: 6. The CDR3 reads CASSFSTGAAYNSPLHF. CDR3 in DNA: TGTGCCAGCAGTTTCTCGACAGGGGCGGCCTATAATTCACCCCTCCACTTT.

This clone was seen a few times. This chain joins TRBV9 and TRBJ1-6, with TRBD1 matching 7 bases. CDR1 SGDLS and CDR2 YYNGEE come from the germline V gene. CDR3 length: 14 residues. Germline trimming cut 0 bases from V and 7 bases from J; bases unmatched to any gene: 1. Here the CDR3 DNA reads TGTGCCAGCAGCGTAGTACAGGGGAATTCACCCCTCCACTTT. Protein sequence: CASSVVQGNSPLHF.

This chain uses TRBV4-1 with TRBJ2-5, with D uncertain. The length of the CDR3 is 14 residues. Germline assignment: CDR1 MGHRA and CDR2 YSYEKL. V lost 0 bases to trimming and J lost 5 bases, with 10 bases between them. For the CDR3, the DNA is TGCGCCAGCAGCCAAGATCCCAGCGTGGAGACCCAGTACTTC. Protein sequence: CASSQDPSVETQYF.

The chain carries TRBV19 and TRBJ2-3; tentatively, D is TRBD1 (6 bases). V dropped 7 bases and J dropped 5 bases, with 16 bases sitting between them. The CDR3 runs 14 residues. The germline V gene has CDR1 LNHDA and CDR2 SQIVND (reference sequence). CDR3 region: CASKGESGIDTQYF. The CDR3 nucleotides are TGTGCCAGTAAGGGGGAGAGCGGTATAGATACGCAGTATTTT.

V gene TRBV6-6 combines with J gene TRBJ2-2; 7 nucleotides match TRBD2. Trimming took 3 bases from V and 5 from J; bases not matched to a gene: 6. Germline lookup yields CDR1 MNHNY and CDR2 SVGAGI (reference sequence). CDR3 length: 15 residues. The CDR3: CASSYYGGGTGELFF. The CDR3 nucleotides read TGTGCCAGCAGTTATTATGGCGGGGGTACCGGGGAGCTGTTTTTT.